This T cell receptor beta chain was sequenced during a study of blood T cell repertoires in COVID-19. Ages ranged from about 18 to 90 years, with residence in more than 20 US areas. Produced via immunoSEQ multiplex PCR; TCRdb's table is partial and in-frame only. The repertoire holds roughly 330,000 clones, with about 90% as singletons. Germline V gene sequence: CDR1 LGHDT, CDR2 YNNKEL (reference sequence). V was shortened by 7 bases and J by 3 bases, with 16 bases between the two germline ends. This CDR3 is built from 15 residues. The chain combines TRBV3-1 (or the pseudogene TRBV3-2) with TRBJ2-1; D is perhaps TRBD2 (7 bases). Source material: PBMCs or T cells enriched from blood (not recorded which). The receptor was derived from a man aged 30 to 39 who had recovered from COVID-19. This CDR3 reads CASTPRGTNYNEQFF. DNA for the CDR3: TGTGCCAGCACCCCAAGGGGGACTAACTACAATGAGCAGTTCTTC.